This T cell receptor (beta chain) is drawn from a study of cytomegalovirus exposure and HLA in healthy donors. Germline V gives CDR1 SGHRS, CDR2 YFSETQ. V dropped 0 bases and J dropped 8; count of bases not matched to a gene: 4. The CDR3 covers 14 residues. Primers for the PCR totalled 60 Vbeta and 13 Jbeta. Generated by immunoSEQ multiplex PCR, the TCRdb table keeps only in-frame clones and is missing some. The repertoire holds around 100,000 clones, with 76% as singletons. This chain connects TRBV5-1 to TRBJ1-4; the match to TRBD1 covers 7 bases. Material for sequencing was PBMCs. The clonotype comes from a woman in her fifties or sixties in good health and CMV-seropositive. Written as DNA, the CDR3 is TGCGCCAGCAGCTTGGAGACAGGGTACGAAAAACTGTTTTTT. Translating gives CASSLETGYEKLFF.